This T cell receptor beta chain was captured in a study of T cell changes during pregnancy in multiple sclerosis. V lost 4 bases and J lost 3, with 16 bases in between. Germline V gene sequence: CDR1 SGDLS, CDR2 YYNGEE. This CDR3 is 15 amino acids long. Assay used: immunoSEQ multiplex PCR; TCRdb lists only in-frame clones, some missing. The sample has tens of thousands of clones, more than 90% seen once. The material sequenced was CD4+ T cells from peripheral blood mononuclear cells, taken after pregnancy. The source of this sequence is a female donor in good health, enrolled as a control in a pregnancy study. The genes are TRBV9 and TRBJ1-1, with a weak D call TRBD1 (5 bases). CDR3 DNA: TGTGCCAGCAGCCCGCTCTCAGGGTGGGACACTGAAGCTTTCTTT. It specifies CASSPLSGWDTEAFF.